This entry describes one TCR beta chain. The antigen is unknown. This sample was taken from a study of cytotoxic CD8 clonotypes in ibrutinib-treated CLL. Overall study context: Partial responders around 25, complete 2; 12 progressed and some 15 stayed in remission by median around 71 months.

V lost 2 bases and J lost 7; bases outside the gene matches: 8. CDR1 and CDR2 from the germline V gene are MNHEY and SVGAGI. The CDR3 runs to 16 residues. Study results and caveats: Public clonotypes occurred uncommonly; on treatment, they contracted or remained stable. Samples from sustained-remission and progressing patients were taken at different times. Baseline clonality exceeded age-matched healthy donors and tracked circulating CD8+ T-cell counts.

Sequenced by immunoSEQ multiplex PCR; TCRdb stores in-frame clones only, minus some. This table holds approximately 340,000 clones, 67% found once. The clonotype comes from a human donor with chronic lymphocytic leukemia. Sequenced here: PBMCs, sampled after 36 months of ibrutinib treatment. This chain uses TRBV6-5 with TRBJ1-6; 7 positions agree with TRBD1. CDR3 DNA: TGTGCCAGCAGTTACGCCCCGCGGGGACAGAATTCACCCCTCCACTTT. Protein: CASSYAPRGQNSPLHF.